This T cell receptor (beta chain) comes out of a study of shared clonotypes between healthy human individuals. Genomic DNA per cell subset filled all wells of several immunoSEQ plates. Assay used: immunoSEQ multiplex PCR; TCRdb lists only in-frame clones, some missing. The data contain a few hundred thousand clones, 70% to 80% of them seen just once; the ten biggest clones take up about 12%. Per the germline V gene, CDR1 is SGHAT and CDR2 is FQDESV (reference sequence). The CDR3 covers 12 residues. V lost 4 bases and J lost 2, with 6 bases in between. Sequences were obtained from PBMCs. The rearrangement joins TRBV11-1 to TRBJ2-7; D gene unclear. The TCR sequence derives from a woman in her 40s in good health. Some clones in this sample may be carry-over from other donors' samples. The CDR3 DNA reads TGTGCCAGCAGCTATCAGACCTACGAGCAGTACTTC. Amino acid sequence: CASSYQTYEQYF.